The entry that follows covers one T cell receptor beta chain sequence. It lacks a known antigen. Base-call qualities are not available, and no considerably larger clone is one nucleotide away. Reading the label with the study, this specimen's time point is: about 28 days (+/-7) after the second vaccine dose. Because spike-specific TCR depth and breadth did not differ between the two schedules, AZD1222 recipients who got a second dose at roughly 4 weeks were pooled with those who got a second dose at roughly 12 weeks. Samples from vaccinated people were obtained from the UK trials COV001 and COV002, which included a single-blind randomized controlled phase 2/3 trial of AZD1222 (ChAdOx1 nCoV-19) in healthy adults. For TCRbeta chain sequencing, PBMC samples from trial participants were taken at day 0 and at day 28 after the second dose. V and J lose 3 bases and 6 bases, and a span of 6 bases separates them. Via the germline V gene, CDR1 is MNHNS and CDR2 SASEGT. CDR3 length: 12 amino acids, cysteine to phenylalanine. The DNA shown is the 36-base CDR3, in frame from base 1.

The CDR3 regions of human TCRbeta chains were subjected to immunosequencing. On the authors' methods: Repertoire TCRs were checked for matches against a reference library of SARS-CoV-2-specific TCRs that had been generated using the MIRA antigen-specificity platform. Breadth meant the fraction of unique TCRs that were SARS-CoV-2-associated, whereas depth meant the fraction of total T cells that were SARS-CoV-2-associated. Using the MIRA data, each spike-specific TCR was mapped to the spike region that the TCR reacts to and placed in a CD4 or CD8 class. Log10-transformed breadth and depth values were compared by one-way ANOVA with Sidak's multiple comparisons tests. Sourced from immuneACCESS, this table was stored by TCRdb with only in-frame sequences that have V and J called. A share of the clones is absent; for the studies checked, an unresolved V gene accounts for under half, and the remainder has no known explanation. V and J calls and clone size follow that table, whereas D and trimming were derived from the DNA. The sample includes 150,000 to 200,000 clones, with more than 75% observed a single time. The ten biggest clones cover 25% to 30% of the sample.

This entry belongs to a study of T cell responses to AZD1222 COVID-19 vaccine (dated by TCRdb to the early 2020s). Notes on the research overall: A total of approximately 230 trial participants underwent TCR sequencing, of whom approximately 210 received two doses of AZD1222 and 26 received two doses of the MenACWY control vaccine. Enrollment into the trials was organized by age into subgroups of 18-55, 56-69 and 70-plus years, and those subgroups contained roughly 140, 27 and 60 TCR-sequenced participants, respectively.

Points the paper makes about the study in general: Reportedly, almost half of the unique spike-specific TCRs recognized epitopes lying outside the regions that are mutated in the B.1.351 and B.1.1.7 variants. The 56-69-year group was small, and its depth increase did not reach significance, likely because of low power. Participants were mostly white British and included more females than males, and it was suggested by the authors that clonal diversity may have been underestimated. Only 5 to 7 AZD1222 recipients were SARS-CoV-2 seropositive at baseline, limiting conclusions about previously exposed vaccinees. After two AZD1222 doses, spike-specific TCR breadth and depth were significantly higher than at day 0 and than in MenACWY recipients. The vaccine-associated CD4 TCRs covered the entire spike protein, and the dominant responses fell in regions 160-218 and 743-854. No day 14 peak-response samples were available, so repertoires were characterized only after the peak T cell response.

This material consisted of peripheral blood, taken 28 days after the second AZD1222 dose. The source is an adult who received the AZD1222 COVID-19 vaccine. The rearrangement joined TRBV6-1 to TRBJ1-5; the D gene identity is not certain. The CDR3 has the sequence CASSEGGQPQHF. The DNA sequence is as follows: TGTGCCAGCAGTGAGGGCGGTCAGCCCCAGCATTTT.